This T cell receptor (beta chain) was recorded in a study of T cells in Graves' hyperthyroidism and ophthalmopathy. This clonotype was recorded a few times. V lost 5 bases and J lost 2, with 12 bases in between. Germline V gene lookup returns CDR1 ENHRY and CDR2 SYGVKD. The CDR3 runs 14 residues. RNA transcripts yielded amplified TCR beta CDR3 regions. The primer set for the first-round RT-PCR of the TCR CDR3 was HTBI. TCRdb used MiXCR to reprocess the multiplex PCR reads, holding one entry per CDR3 protein. The data hold around 760,000 distinct CDR3 sequences, with about 35% observed a single time. The chain employs TRBV10-3 and TRBJ1-2, with no clear D. Sequencing used blood. The sequence was obtained from a woman in her forties with Graves' hyperthyroidism. This CDR3 reads CAISSANANYGYTF. CDR3 in DNA: TGTGCCATCAGTTCGGCCAATGCCAACTATGGCTACACCTTC.